This T cell receptor (beta chain) was sequenced in a study of response to subunit inactivated influenza vaccine (dated by TCRdb to the late 2010s). Concerning the study at large: Deep quantitative profiling of the T cell receptor repertoire was used in the study to follow responses to a trivalent subunit inactivated influenza vaccine.

Overall study results and their limits: It was suggested by the authors that each seasonal influenza vaccination may recruit only a limited number of new T cells.

Library preparation employed RT-PCR. TCRdb records Illumina HiSeq 2500 as the sequencer. TCRdb reprocessed the public reads (quality trimming at Q25 with fastp, clone calling with MiXCR) and kept in-frame beta chains. Here each entry gathers all rows of one CDR3 protein and keeps the most common genes and DNA. In this sample the table shows under 550,000 distinct CDR3 sequences, approximately 7.6% of which occur a single time. The top ten clonotypes cover over 10% of the sample. This clonotype was detected many times. What this receptor recognizes is not known. The record has no base qualities; no much larger clone is one base away. The sequence was obtained from a man aged 45 to 75 who received an inactivated influenza vaccine. Donor details come from another sample of the same person, matched by shared clones. The material was PBMCs from blood, obtained around 25 months after vaccination.

DNA sequence: TGCGCCAGCAGCCAAGATCGGGGCAATCTGGCAAACACTGAAGCTTTCTTT. Its protein product is CASSQDRGNLANTEAFF. The sequence is built from TRBV4-1 and TRBJ1-1; a tentative D call is TRBD1 (5 bases match). In the germline V gene, CDR1 corresponds to MGHRA and CDR2 to YSYEKL. The CDR3 runs 17 amino acids, cysteine and phenylalanine included. Solely the CDR3 DNA is kept, with 51 bases framed from the first base. V is cut by 0 bases and J by 2 bases, and the space between the germline ends is 16 bases.